This T cell receptor (beta chain) was profiled in a study of blood T cell repertoires in COVID-19. Study-wide context: Donors in the United States, Italy and Spain gave samples during acute or convalescent COVID-19. In each case, the material was cDNA or gDNA derived from T cells, B-cell-depleted T cells, or PBMCs.

Using immunoSEQ multiplex PCR, the repertoire was profiled, and TCRdb retains in-frame clones only, with some absent. Of about 210,000 clones listed, approximately 80% were seen once; the top ten hold over 10%. The germline gives CDR1 SEHNR, CDR2 FQNEAQ (reference sequence). With 5 bases removed from V and 2 bases from J, the gap between germline ends came to 16 bases. The length of the CDR3 is 16 residues. The TCR comes from a human donor in a cohort sampled during active COVID-19. Input material: peripheral blood. The rearrangement uses TRBV7-9 and TRBJ1-5; maybe TRBD1 (6 bases). The CDR3 sequence: CASSPRGVEGNQPQHF. The CDR3 DNA is TGTGCCAGCAGCCCCAGGGGTGTTGAGGGCAATCAGCCCCAGCATTTT. The full variable domain, completed using reference TRBV7-9 and TRBJ1-5, is DTGVSQNPRHKITKRGQNVTFRCDPISEHNRLYWYRQTLGQGPEFLTYFQNEAQLEKSRLLSDRFSAERPKGSFSTLEIQRTEQGDSAMYLCASSPRGVEGNQPQHFGDGTRLSIL.